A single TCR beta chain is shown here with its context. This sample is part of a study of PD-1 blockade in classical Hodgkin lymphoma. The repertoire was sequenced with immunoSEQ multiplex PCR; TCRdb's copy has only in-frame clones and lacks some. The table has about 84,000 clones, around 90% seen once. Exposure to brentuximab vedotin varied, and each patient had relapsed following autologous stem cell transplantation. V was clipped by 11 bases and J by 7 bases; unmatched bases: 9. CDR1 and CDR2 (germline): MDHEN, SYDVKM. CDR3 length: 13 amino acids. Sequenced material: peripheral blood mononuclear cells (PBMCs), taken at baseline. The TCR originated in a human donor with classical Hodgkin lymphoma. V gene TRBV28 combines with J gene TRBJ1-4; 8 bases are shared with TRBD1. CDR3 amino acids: CASGGQGVEKLFF. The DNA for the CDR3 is TGTGCCTCGGGAGGACAGGGCGTTGAAAAACTGTTTTTT.